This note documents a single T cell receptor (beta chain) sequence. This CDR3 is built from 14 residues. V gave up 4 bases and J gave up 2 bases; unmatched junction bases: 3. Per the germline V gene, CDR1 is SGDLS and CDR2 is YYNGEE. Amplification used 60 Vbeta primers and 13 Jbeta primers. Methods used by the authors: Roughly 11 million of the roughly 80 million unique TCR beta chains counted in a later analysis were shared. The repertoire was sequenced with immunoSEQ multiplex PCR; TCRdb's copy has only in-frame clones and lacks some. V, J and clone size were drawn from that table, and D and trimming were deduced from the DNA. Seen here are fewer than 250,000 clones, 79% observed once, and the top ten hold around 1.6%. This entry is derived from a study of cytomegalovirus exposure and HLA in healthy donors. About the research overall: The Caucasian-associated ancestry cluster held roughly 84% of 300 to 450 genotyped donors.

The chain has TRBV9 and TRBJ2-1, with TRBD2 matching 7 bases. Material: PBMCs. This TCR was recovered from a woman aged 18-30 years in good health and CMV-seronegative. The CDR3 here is CASSRSGTYNEQFF. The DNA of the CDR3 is TGTGCCAGCAGCCGGAGCGGGACCTACAATGAGCAGTTCTTC.